This paragraph covers one TCR beta chain sequence. The clone's antigen remains unknown. No base quality information exists; no much larger clone differs at one position. The CDR3 regions of human TCRbeta chains were analyzed by immunosequencing. In the authors' own workflow: Repertoire TCRs were checked for matches against a reference library of SARS-CoV-2-specific TCRs that had been generated using the MIRA antigen-specificity platform. Breadth was defined as the fraction of unique TCRs that were SARS-CoV-2-associated. Depth was defined as the fraction of total T cells that were SARS-CoV-2-associated. Using the MIRA data, every spike-specific TCR was mapped to the spike region that the TCR reacted to and assigned to either a CD4 or a CD8 class. Log10-transformed breadth and depth values were compared by one-way ANOVA with Sidak's multiple comparisons tests. Drawn from immuneACCESS, this table holds only the in-frame rearrangements with V and J called that TCRdb kept. Clones are partly lost; checked studies trace under half to an unresolved V gene and leave the rest unexplained. D and trimming come from the DNA, and the V and J calls and clone size come from that table. For this sample the table gives approximately 93,000 clones, of which 70% to 90% were detected only once. Around 5.5% of the sample is taken by the ten largest.

The sample originates from a study of T cell responses to AZD1222 COVID-19 vaccine (dated by TCRdb to the early 2020s). At the level of the whole study: TCR sequencing covered roughly 230 trial participants: 207 given two doses of AZD1222 and some 25 given two doses of MenACWY control vaccine. Trial participants were enrolled by age into 18-55, 56-69 and 70-plus year subgroups, with about 150, 28 and 57 TCR-sequenced participants respectively.

CDR1 and CDR2 are read off the germline V gene as SGHDN and FVKESK. A distance of 8 bases separates the germline ends of V and J, which lose 2 bases and 6 bases respectively. Spanning cysteine to phenylalanine, the CDR3 consists of 13 amino acids. The CDR3 DNA has 39 bases and is translated from base 1. The research as a whole found: Because no day 14 peak-response samples were available, repertoires were characterized only after the peak T cell response. The 56-69-year group was small, and its depth increase did not reach significance, likely because of low power. Conclusions about previously exposed vaccinees are limited because only 5 or 6 AZD1222 recipients were SARS-CoV-2 seropositive at baseline. Reportedly, close to half of the unique spike-specific TCRs recognized epitopes lying outside the regions that are mutated in the B.1.351 and B.1.1.7 variants. The whole spike protein was spanned by vaccine-associated CD4 TCRs, and dominant responses were seen in regions 160-218 and 743-854. After two AZD1222 doses, spike-specific TCR breadth and depth were significantly higher than at day 0 and than in MenACWY recipients. Participants were mostly white British and included more females than males, and it was suggested by the authors that clonal diversity may have been underestimated.

The time point label here, explained by the study, means: about 28 days (+/-7) after the second vaccine dose. AZD1222 recipients whose second dose came at about 4 weeks and those whose second dose came at about 12 weeks were combined into one group, since spike-specific TCR depth and breadth did not differ between the two schedules. Vaccinee samples came from UK trials COV001 and COV002, including a single-blind randomized controlled phase 2/3 trial of AZD1222 (ChAdOx1 nCoV-19) in healthy adults. For TCRbeta chain sequencing, PBMC samples were collected from trial participants at day 0 and at day 28 after the second dose.

The sample here was peripheral blood, taken 28 days after the second AZD1222 dose. Recombination joined TRBV14 with TRBJ2-4, with the D gene uncertain. This TCR was sampled from an adult who received the AZD1222 COVID-19 vaccine. At the DNA level, the sequence is TGTGCCAGCAGCCAAAGTGGCCCAAACATTCAGTACTTC. This gives the protein CASSQSGPNIQYF. Here the CDR3 is joined to the reference TRBV14 and TRBJ2-4 genes, and the full variable domain is: EAGVTQFPSHSVIEKGQTVTLRCDPISGHDNLYWYRRVMGKEIKFLLHFVKESKQDESGMPNNRFLAERTGGTYSTLKVQPAELEDSGVYFCASSQSGPNIQYFGAGTRLSVL.